This T cell receptor beta chain was profiled in a study of vaccination effects on CD4 cells after COVID-19. As concerns this clone: Antigen specificity is unknown.

Study conclusions and caveats: In the late period after vaccination, infection- and vaccine-induced clones contracted markedly.

In the ViraFEST assay, antigen-specific CD4+ clonotypes were identified by expansion after peptide-pool stimulation. Subsequent to a culture period of about ten days, CD4+ T cells were isolated. Vaccinated recipients, who were negative for nucleocapsid antibodies, had no history of SARS-CoV-2 infection. In culture with 10 IU/ml IL-2 and around 10 ug/ml peptides, PBMC were grown at roughly 2 million per well. TCRdb's copy holds only in-frame clones and misses some; the assay was immunoSEQ multiplex PCR. The sample includes approximately 28,000 clones, roughly 70% seen only once; the top ten take around 22%. Germline V gives CDR1 KGHSH, CDR2 LQKENI. Unmatched junction bases numbered 6, after V lost 0 bases and J lost 5 bases. The CDR3 is made up of 16 amino acids.

V is TRBV18 and J is TRBJ2-3, with TRBD1 identical over 9 bases. The receptor comes from a human donor who received a COVID-19 vaccine. This specimen was CD4+ T cells from PBMCs cultured with HCoV-NL63 spike peptides, taken before COVID-19 vaccination. CDR3 residues: CASSPPVQGAGDTQYF. The CDR3, as DNA: TGTGCCAGCTCACCACCGGTACAGGGGGCCGGAGATACGCAGTATTTT.